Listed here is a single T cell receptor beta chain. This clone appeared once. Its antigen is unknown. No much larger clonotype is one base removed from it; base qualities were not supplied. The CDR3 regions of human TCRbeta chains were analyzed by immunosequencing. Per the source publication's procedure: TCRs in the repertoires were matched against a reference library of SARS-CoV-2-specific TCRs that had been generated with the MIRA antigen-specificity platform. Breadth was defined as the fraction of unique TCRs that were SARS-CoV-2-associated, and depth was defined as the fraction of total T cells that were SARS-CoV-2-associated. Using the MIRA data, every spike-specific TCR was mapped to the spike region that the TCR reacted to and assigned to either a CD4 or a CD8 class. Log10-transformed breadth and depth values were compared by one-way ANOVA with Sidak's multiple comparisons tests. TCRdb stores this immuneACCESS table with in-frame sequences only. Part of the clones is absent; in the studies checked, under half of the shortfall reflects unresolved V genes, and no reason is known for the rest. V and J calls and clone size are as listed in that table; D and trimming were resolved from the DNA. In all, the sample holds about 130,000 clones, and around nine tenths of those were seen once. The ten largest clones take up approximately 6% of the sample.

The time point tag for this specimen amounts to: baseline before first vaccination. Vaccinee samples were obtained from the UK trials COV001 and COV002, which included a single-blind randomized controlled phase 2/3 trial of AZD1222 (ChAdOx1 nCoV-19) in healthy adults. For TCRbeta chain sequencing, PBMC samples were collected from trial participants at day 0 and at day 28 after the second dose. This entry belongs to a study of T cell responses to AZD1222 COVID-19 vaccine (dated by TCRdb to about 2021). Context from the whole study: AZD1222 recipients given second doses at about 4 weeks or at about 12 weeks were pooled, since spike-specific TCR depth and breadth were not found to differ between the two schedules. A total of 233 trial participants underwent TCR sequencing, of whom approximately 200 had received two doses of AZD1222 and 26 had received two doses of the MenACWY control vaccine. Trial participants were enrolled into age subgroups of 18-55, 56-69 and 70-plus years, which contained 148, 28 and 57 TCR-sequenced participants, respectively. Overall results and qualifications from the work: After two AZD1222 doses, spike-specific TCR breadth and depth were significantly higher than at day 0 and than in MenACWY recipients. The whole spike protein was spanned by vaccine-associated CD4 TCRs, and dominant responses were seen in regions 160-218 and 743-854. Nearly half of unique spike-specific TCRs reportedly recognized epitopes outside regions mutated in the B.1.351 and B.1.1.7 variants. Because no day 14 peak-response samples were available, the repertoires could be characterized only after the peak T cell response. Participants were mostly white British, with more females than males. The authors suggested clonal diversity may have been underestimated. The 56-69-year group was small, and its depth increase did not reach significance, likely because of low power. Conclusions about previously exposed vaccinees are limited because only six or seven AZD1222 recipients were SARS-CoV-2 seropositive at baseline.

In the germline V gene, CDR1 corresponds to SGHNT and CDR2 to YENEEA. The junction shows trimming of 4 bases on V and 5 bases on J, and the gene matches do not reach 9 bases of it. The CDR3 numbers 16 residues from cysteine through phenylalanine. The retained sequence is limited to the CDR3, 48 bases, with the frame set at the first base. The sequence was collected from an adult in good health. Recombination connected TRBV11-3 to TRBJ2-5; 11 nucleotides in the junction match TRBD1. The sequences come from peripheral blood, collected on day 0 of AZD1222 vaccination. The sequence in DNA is TGTGCCAGCAGCTCGCGGACAGGGGGCGGTTCGGAGACCCAGTACTTC. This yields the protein CASSSRTGGGSETQYF. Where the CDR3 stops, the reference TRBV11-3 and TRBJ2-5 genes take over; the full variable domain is EAGVVQSPRYKIIEKKQPVAFWCNPISGHNTLYWYLQNLGQGPELLIRYENEEAVDDSQLPKDRFSAERLKGVDSTLKIQPAELGDSAVYLCASSSRTGGGSETQYFGPGTRLLVL.